Listed below are T cell receptor beta chains from one sample, sequenced in a study of blood T cell repertoires in COVID-19. The protocol was immunoSEQ multiplex PCR, while the TCRdb copy is restricted to in-frame clones and leaves out a portion. Of roughly 150,000 clones detected, about four fifths appear once; the ten largest clones hold 0.45% to 0.6%. The sequencing input was peripheral blood. The source of these receptors is a man aged 60 to 69 with acute or convalescent COVID-19. CDR3s include the opening cysteine and the closing phenylalanine or tryptophan. D genes are given only for firm matches. Not all rows give a size; the values are once, few, many and, for expanded clones, a class.

size: .
J: TRBJ2-7
D: .
V: TRBV5-4
DNA: TGTGCCAGCAGCTTGCGCGAGCAGTACTTC
CDR3: CASSLREQYF

size: .
J: TRBJ1-4
D: .
V: TRBV7-9
DNA: TGTGCCAGCATGATGGCGGCAGGAGGTGAAAAACTGTTTTTT
CDR3: CASMMAAGGEKLFF

size: .
J: TRBJ2-2
D: TRBD2
V: TRBV13
DNA: TGTGCCAGCAGCTTCCGGGGGGGCAGCACCGGGGAGCTGTTTTTT
CDR3: CASSFRGGSTGELFF

size: .
J: TRBJ2-1
D: .
V: TRBV7-9
DNA: TGTGCCAGCAGCTTACTAGGGGGTTATGGGAGAGGTTTCAATGAGCAGTTCTTC
CDR3: CASSLLGGYGRGFNEQFF

size: few
J: TRBJ1-2
D: .
V: TRBV28
DNA: TGTGCCAGCAGTTTTTCCACAGGGATGATAGGCTATGGCTACACCTTC
CDR3: CASSFSTGMIGYGYTF

size: .
J: TRBJ2-2
D: TRBD1
V: TRBV7-2
DNA: TGTGCCAGCAGCCCCCGGGACAGGGGGGGTATTGGCGGGGAGCTGTTTTTT
CDR3: CASSPRDRGGIGGELFF

size: .
J: TRBJ1-2
D: .
V: TRBV7-2
DNA: TGTGCCAGCAGCCCCCCAGGCACCTATGGCTACACCTTC
CDR3: CASSPPGTYGYTF

size: .
J: TRBJ1-2
D: .
V: TRBV14
DNA: TGTGCCAGCAGCTTCGGACATGGCTTAGGCTACACCTTC
CDR3: CASSFGHGLGYTF

size: few
J: TRBJ2-7
D: TRBD1
V: TRBV5-1
DNA: TGCGCCAGCAGCTGGACAGGGGGCTACGAGCAGTACTTC
CDR3: CASSWTGGYEQYF

size: .
J: TRBJ1-4
D: .
V: TRBV9
DNA: TGTGCCAGCAGCGTAGCCCCAAATGAAAAACTGTTTTTT
CDR3: CASSVAPNEKLFF

size: .
J: TRBJ1-6
D: .
V: TRBV5-6
DNA: TGTGCCAGCAGCCCTGGACAGTATAATTCACCCCTCCACTTT
CDR3: CASSPGQYNSPLHF

size: .
J: TRBJ2-7
D: .
V: TRBV21-1
DNA: TGTGCCGCCTGGACTCAGGGGAACTACGAGCAGTACTTC
CDR3: CAAWTQGNYEQYF

size: .
J: TRBJ2-1
D: TRBD2
V: TRBV7-2
DNA: TGTGCCAGCAGCTTAGAAAGGACTAGCGGGAGGAATGAGCAGTTCTTC
CDR3: CASSLERTSGRNEQFF

size: .
J: TRBJ1-1
D: TRBD1
V: TRBV18
DNA: TGTGCCAGCTCTAGGGGGCAGGGTACTGAAGCTTTCTTT
CDR3: CASSRGQGTEAFF

size: .
J: TRBJ2-7
D: TRBD2
V: TRBV30
DNA: TGTGCCTGGAGGAACGGACTAGCGGTCTCCTACGAGCAGTACTTC
CDR3: CAWRNGLAVSYEQYF